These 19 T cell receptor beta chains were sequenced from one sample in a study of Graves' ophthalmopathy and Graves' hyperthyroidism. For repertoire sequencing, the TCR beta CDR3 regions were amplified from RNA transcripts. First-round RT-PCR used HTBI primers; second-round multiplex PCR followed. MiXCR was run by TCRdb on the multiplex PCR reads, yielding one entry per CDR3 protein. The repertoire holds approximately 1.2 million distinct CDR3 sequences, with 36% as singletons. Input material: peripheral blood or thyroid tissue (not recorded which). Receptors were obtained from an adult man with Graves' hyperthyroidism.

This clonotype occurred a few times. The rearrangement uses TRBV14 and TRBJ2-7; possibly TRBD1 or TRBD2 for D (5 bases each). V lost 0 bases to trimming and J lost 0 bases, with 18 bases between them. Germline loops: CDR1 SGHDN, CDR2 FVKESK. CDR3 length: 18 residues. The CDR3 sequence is CASSQEGPKWGSSYEQYF. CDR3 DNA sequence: TGTGCCAGCAGCCAAGAAGGACCGAAATGGGGGAGCTCCTACGAGCAGTACTTC.

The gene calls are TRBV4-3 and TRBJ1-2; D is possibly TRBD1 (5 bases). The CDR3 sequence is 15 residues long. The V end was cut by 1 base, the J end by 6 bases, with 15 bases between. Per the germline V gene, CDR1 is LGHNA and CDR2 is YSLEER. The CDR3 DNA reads TGCGCCAGCAGCCAAGTCCTAGCGGGGCGGGATGGCTACACCTTC. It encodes CASSQVLAGRDGYTF.

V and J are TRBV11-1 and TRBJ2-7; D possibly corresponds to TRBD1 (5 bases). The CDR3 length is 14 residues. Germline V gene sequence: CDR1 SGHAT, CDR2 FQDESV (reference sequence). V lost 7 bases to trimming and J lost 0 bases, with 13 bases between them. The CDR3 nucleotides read TGTGCCAGCACCATTGGGGCCCGCTCCTACGAGCAGTACTTC. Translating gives CASTIGARSYEQYF.

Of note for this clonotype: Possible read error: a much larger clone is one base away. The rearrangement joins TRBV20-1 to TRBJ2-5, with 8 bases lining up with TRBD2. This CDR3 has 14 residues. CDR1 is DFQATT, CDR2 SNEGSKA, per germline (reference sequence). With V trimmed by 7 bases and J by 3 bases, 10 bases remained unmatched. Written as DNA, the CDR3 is TGCAGTGTTACCAGCGGGAGTCCTAAAGAGACCCAGTACTTC. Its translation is CSVTSGSPKETQYF.

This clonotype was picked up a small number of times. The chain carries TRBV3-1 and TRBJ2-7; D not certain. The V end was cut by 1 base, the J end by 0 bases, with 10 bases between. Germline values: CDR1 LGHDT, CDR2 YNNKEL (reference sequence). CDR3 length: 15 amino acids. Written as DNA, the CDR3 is TGTGCCAGCAGCCAAGTTACCACCAACTCCTACGAGCAGTACTTC. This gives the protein CASSQVTTNSYEQYF.

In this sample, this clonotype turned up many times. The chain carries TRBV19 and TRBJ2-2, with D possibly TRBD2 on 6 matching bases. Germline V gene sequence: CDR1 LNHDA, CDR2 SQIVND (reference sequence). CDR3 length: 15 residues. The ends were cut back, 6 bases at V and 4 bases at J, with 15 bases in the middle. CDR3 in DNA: TGTGCCAGTAGCGCATCGCTAGCGCCCACCGGGGAGCTGTTTTTT. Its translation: CASSASLAPTGELFF.

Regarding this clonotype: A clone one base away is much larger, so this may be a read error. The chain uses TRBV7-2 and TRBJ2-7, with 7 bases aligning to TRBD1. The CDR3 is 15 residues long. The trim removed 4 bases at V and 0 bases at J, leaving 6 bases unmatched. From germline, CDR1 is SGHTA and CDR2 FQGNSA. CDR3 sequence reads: CASSCRTGRSYEQYF. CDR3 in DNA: TGTGCCAGCAGCTGTCGGACAGGTCGCTCCTACGAGCAGTACTTC.

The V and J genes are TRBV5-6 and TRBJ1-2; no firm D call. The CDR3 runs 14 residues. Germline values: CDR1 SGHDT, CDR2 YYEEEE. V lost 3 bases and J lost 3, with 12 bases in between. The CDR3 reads CASSSGDGDYGYTF. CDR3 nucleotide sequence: TGTGCCAGCAGCTCTGGAGACGGAGACTATGGCTACACCTTC. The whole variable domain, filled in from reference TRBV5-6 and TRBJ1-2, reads DAGVTQSPTHLIKTRGQQVTLRCSPKSGHDTVSWYQQALGQGPQFIFQYYEEEERQRGNFPDRFSGHQFPNYSSELNVNALLLGDSALYLCASSSGDGDYGYTFGSGTRLTVV.

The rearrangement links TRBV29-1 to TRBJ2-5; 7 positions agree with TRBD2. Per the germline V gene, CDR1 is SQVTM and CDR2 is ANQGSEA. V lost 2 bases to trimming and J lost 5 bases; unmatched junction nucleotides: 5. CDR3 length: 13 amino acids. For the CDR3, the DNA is TGCAGCGTTGAAACTAGCGAGGGTGAGACCCAGTACTTC. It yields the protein CSVETSEGETQYF.

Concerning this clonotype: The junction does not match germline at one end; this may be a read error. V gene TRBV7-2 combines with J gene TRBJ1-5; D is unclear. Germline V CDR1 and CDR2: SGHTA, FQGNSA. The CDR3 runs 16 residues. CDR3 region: CASGLDGRLSNQPQHF. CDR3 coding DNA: TGTGCCAGCGGCTTAGATGGCAGGCTTAGCAATCAGCCCCAGCATTTT.

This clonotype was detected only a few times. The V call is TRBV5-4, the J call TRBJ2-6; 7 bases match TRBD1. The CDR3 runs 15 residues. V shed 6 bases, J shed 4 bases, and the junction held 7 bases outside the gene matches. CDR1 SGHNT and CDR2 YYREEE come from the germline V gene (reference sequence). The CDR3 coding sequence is TGTGCCAGCACCTCGACAGGGAGAGGGGCCAACGTCCTGACTTTC. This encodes CASTSTGRGANVLTF.

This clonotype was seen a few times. CDR3 sequence (DNA): TGCGCCAGCAGCCAAGCGGTAGGGGGCAGGACTGAAGCTTTCTTT. Translation: CASSQAVGGRTEAFF. The chain carries TRBV4-3 and TRBJ1-1; 7 bases line up with TRBD1. CDR1 LGHNA and CDR2 YSLEER come from the germline V gene. The V and J ends lost 1 base and 5 bases, in that order; junction bases with no gene match: 7. There are 15 residues in the CDR3.

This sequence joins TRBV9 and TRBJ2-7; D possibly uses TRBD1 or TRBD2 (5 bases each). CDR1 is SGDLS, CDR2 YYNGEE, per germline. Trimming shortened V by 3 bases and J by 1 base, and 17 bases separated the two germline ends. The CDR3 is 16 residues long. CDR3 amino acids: CASSAGTPTSSYEQYF. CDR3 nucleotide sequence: TGTGCCAGCAGCGCCGGGACGCCCACGAGTTCCTACGAGCAGTACTTC.

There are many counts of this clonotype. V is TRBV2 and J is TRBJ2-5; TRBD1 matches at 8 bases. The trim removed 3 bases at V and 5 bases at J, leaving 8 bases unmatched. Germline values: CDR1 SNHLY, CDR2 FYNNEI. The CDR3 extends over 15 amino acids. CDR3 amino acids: CASSERDRRDETQYF. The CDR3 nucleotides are TGTGCCAGCAGTGAGCGGGACAGGAGAGACGAGACCCAGTACTTC. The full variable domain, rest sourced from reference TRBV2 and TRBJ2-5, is EPEVTQTPSHQVTQMGQEVILRCVPISNHLYFYWYRQILGQKVEFLVSFYNNEISEKSEIFDDQFSVERPDGSNFTLKIRSTKLEDSAMYFCASSERDRRDETQYFGPGTRLLVL.

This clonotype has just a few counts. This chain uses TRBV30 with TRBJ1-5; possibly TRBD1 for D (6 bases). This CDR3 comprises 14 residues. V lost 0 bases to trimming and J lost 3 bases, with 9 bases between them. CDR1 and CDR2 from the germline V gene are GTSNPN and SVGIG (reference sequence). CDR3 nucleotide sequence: TGTGCCTGGAGTGTCGGACAGTCCAATCAGCCCCAGCATTTT. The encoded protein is CAWSVGQSNQPQHF.

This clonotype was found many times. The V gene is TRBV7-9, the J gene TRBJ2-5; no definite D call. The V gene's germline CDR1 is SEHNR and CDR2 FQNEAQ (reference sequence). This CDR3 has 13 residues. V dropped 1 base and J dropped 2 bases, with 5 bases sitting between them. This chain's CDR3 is CASSLVHQETQYF. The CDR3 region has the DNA TGTGCCAGCAGCTTAGTTCATCAAGAGACCCAGTACTTC.

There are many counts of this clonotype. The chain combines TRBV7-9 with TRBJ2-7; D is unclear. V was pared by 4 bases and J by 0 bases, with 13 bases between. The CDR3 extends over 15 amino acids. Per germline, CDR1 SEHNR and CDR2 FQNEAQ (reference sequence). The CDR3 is CASSSERETSYEQYF. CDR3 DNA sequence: TGTGCCAGCAGCTCGGAAAGGGAAACCTCCTACGAGCAGTACTTC.

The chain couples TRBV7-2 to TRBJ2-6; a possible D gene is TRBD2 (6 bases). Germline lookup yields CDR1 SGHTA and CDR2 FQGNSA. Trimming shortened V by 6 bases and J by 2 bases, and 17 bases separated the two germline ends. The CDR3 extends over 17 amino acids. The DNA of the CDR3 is TGTGCCAGCAGGGGTTTTCGGGGAGGTACTGGGGCCAACGTCCTGACTTTC. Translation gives CASRGFRGGTGANVLTF.

CDR3 protein: CASSLGPIGRARFNQPQHF. The CDR3, as DNA: TGCGCCAGCAGCTTGGGTCCGATAGGCAGGGCCAGATTCAATCAGCCCCAGCATTTT. V is TRBV5-1 and J is TRBJ1-5; D perhaps matches TRBD1 (5 bases). Germline CDR1 SGHRS, CDR2 YFSETQ. Trimming stripped 0 bases from V and 3 bases from J, with 22 bases between. The CDR3 is 19 amino acids.